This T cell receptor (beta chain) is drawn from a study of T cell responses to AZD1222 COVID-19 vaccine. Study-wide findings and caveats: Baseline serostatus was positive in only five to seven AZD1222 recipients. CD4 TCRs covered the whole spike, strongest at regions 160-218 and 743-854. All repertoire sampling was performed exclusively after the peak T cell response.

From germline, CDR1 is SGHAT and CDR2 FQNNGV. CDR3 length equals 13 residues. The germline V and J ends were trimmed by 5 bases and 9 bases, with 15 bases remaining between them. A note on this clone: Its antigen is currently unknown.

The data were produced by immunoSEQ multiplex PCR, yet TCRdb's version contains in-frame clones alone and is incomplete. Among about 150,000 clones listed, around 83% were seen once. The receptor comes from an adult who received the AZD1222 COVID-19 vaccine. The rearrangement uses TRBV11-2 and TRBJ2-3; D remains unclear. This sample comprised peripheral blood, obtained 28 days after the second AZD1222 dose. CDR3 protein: CASSTVPTETQYF. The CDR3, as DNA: TGTGCCAGCAGCACAGTCCCGACGGAGACGCAGTATTTT.